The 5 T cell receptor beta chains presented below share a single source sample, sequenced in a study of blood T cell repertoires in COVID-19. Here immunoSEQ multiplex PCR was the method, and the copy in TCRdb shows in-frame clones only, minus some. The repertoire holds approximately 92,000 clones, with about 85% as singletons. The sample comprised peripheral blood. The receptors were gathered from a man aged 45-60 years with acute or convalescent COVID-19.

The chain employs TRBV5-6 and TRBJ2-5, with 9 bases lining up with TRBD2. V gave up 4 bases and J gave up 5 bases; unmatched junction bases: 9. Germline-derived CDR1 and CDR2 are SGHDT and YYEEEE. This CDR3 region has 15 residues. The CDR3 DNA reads TGTGCCAGCAGCATGATAGCGGGGGCGGTTGAGACCCAGTACTTC. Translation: CASSMIAGAVETQYF.

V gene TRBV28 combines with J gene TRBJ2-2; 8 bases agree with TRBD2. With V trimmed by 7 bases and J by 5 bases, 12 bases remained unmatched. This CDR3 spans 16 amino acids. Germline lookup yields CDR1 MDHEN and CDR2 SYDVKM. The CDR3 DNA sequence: TGTGCCAGCATTTTTTCGGGAGGGAGGCGGACCGGGGAGCTGTTTTTT. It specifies CASIFSGGRRTGELFF.

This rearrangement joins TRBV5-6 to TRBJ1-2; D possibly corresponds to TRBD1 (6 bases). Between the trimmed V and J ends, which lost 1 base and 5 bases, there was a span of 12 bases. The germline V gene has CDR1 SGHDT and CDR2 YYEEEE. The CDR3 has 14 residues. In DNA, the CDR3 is TGTGCCAGCAGCTTGCAGACAGGCGTTTATGGCTACACCTTC. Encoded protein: CASSLQTGVYGYTF.

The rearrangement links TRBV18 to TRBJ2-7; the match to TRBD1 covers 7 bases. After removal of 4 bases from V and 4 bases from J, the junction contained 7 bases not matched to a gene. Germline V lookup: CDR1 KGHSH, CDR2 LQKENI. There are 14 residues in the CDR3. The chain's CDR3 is CASSLAGGPYEQYF. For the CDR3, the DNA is TGTGCCAGCTCACTAGCAGGGGGACCTTACGAGCAGTACTTC. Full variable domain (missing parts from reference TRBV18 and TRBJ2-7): NAGVMQNPRHLVRRRGQEARLRCSPMKGHSHVYWYRQLPEEGLKFMVYLQKENIIDESGMPKERFSAEFPKEGPSILRIQQVVRGDSAAYFCASSLAGGPYEQYFGPGTRLTVT.

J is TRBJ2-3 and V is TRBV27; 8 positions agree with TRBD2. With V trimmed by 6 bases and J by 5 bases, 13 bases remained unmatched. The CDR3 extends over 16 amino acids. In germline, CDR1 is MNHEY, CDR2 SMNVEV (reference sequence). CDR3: CASSRLGAGVLDTQYF. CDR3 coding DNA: TGTGCCAGCAGCCGTCTAGGAGCGGGGGTACTAGATACGCAGTATTTT.